This T cell receptor (beta chain) was profiled in a study of T cells in localized non-small cell lung cancer. The study's findings and limits: Only one tumor region went through sequencing, so heterogeneity may still be there. T cell clonality was highest in uninvolved adjacent lung, above tumor.

CDR1 and CDR2 (germline): SGHTA, FQGNSA. V shed 5 bases and J shed 8 bases, with 15 bases lying between them. This CDR3 is 13 amino acids long. Details on this clone: Its antigen is currently unknown.

TCRdb's copy holds only in-frame clones and misses some; the assay was immunoSEQ multiplex PCR. The data hold around 21,000 clones, with approximately 88% observed a single time. Sequencing was performed on peripheral blood, taken before any cancer treatment. The source of this sequence is a male donor older than 55 with stage I lung adenocarcinoma. The V gene is TRBV7-2, the J gene TRBJ1-2; unclear D gene. The CDR3: CASSPTVYVGYTF. The CDR3 region has the DNA TGTGCCAGCAGCCCGACGGTCTATGTGGGCTACACCTTC.